Sequencing of this TCR beta chain was carried out in a study of control samples from healthy donors and cancer patients. V was shortened by 5 bases and J by 2 bases, with 11 bases between the two germline ends. The germline V gene encodes CDR1 ENHRY and CDR2 SYGVKD. The CDR3 runs 14 residues. Measured with immunoSEQ multiplex PCR; TCRdb has only the in-frame clones, and not every one. This sample carries 90,000 to 120,000 clones, about 80% of them seen once, and the ten largest clones take about 5.9%. The receptor was isolated from a man aged 18 to 29 in good health. The sample comprised blood. V is TRBV10-3 and J is TRBJ2-3, with TRBD2 as a possible D gene (6 bases). The CDR3 nucleotides are TGTGCCATCAGTTCGGGGGAGTCCACAGATACGCAGTATTTT. Protein product: CAISSGESTDTQYF.